The next 30 T cell receptor beta chains were all read from a single sample in a study of CXCR3-negative and CXCR3-positive naive CD8 T cells. Researchers prepared the TRB cDNA libraries using 5' RACE with UMI labels. TCRdb reprocessed the 5' RACE reads and stores each CDR3 protein as one record, lacking DNA. Here the sample table reports more than 45,000 distinct CDR3 sequences. Specimen: memory CD8+ T cells from blood. Receptors were obtained from a human donor in good health. Some clones in this sample may be carry-over from other donors' samples.

The J gene is TRBJ2-1, the V gene TRBV25-1; the D call of TRBD2 rests on TCRdb alone, since no DNA is present to check it. Germline V gene lookup returns CDR1 MGHDK and CDR2 SYGVNS. The CDR3 contains 12 residues. CDR3: CASREGAGGHFF.

The V call is TRBV29-1, the J call TRBJ2-7; no DNA is available, so the TRBD2 call from TCRdb remains unchecked. Germline V lookup: CDR1 SQVTM, CDR2 ANQGSEA. The CDR3 sequence is 13 residues long. CDR3 region: CSVEAGVGYEQYF.

The CDR3 sequence: CSVEQGAGNTIYF. The chain links TRBV29-1 to TRBJ1-3. This CDR3 contains 13 residues. Germline values: CDR1 SQVTM, CDR2 ANQGSEA.

The chain combines TRBV6-2 or TRBV6-3 with TRBJ2-2; absent DNA, TCRdb's TRBD1 call cannot be checked. Germline V CDR1 and CDR2: MNHEY, SVGEGT. The CDR3 runs 15 residues. CDR3 loop: CASSKTGGDTGELFF.

V and J are TRBV9 and TRBJ2-5; TCRdb names TRBD1, which stays unverified in the absence of DNA. The CDR3 loop spans 13 amino acids. Germline V gives CDR1 SGDLS, CDR2 YYNGEE. The CDR3 sequence is CASSVSGKETQYF.

This chain joins TRBV6-5 and TRBJ2-7; TCRdb designates TRBD1, a call that cannot be tested without DNA. Germline CDR1 is MNHEY and CDR2 is SVGAGI. This CDR3 is built from 16 residues. CDR3 residues: CASSPEAAGYSYEQYF.

V and J are TRBV29-1 and TRBJ1-2. The CDR3 runs 13 residues. The germline gives CDR1 SQVTM, CDR2 ANQGSEA. CDR3: CSVEDPRAGGYTF.

The chain has TRBV4-1 and TRBJ1-2. This CDR3 has 14 residues. CDR1 is MGHRA and CDR2 is YSYEKL in the germline V gene. The CDR3 loop reads CASSQGAGDYGYTF.

The CDR3 loop reads CATSRDGGQGKFLGYTF. The V call is TRBV15, the J call TRBJ1-2; TCRdb names TRBD1, which stays unverified in the absence of DNA. Germline V gives CDR1 LNHNV, CDR2 YYDKDF (reference sequence). The CDR3 runs to 17 residues.

CDR3 region: CAWGQGHTYEQYF. This chain connects TRBV30 to TRBJ2-7; as DNA is missing, the TRBD1 call by TCRdb cannot be tested. Looked up from germline, CDR1 is GTSNPN and CDR2 is SVGIG (reference sequence). The CDR3 is made up of 13 amino acids.

The rearrangement links TRBV5-1 to TRBJ1-1. From germline, CDR1 is SGHRS and CDR2 YFSETQ. The CDR3 contains 13 residues. This CDR3 is CASSFDPKGEAFF.

This rearrangement joins TRBV29-1 to TRBJ2-7; TCRdb's D call of TRBD1 is untestable without DNA. The CDR3 has 13 residues. The germline CDR1 and CDR2 sequences are SQVTM and ANQGSEA. CDR3 protein: CSVEVTGLYEQYF.

The rearrangement uses TRBV7-2 and TRBJ2-1. CDR3 length equals 12 residues. CDR1 and CDR2 from the germline V gene are SGHTA and FQGNSA. The CDR3 region is CASSLEANEQFF.

The V gene is TRBV20-1, the J gene TRBJ1-2; lacking DNA, the TRBD1 call made by TCRdb goes unchecked. This CDR3 is 15 amino acids long. Germline-derived CDR1 and CDR2 are DFQATT and SNEGSKA (reference sequence). The CDR3 region is CSALPRGGGFYGYTF.

V gene TRBV29-1 combines with J gene TRBJ2-7; no DNA is available, so the TRBD1 call from TCRdb remains unchecked. Per the germline V gene, CDR1 is SQVTM and CDR2 is ANQGSEA. CDR3 size: 14 residues. CDR3: CSVEIESGGYEQYF.

The CDR3: CASSGSGGSYEQYF. The J gene is TRBJ2-7, the V gene TRBV7-2. The CDR3 sequence is 14 residues long. CDR1 is SGHTA and CDR2 is FQGNSA in the germline V gene. The variable domain in full, completed from reference TRBV7-2 and TRBJ2-7, reads GAGVSQSPSNKVTEKGKDVELRCDPISGHTALYWYRQSLGQGLEFLIYFQGNSAPDKSGLPSDRFSAERTGGSVSTLTIQRTQQEDSAVYLCASSGSGGSYEQYFGPGTRLTVT.

The gene calls are TRBV20-1 and TRBJ2-7; the D call from TCRdb, TRBD2, cannot be confirmed without DNA. Germline CDR1 is DFQATT and CDR2 is SNEGSKA (reference sequence). The CDR3 contains 13 residues. The CDR3 region is CSAWGDSAGEQYF.

The gene calls are TRBV6-2 or TRBV6-3 and TRBJ1-6. The germline gives CDR1 MNHEY, CDR2 SVGEGT. The CDR3 contains 16 residues. Here the CDR3 reads CASSYSGDSYNSPLHF.

This chain connects TRBV7-9 to TRBJ2-1; TCRdb names TRBD2, which stays unverified in the absence of DNA. The CDR3 spans 15 residues. The germline V gene encodes CDR1 SEHNR and CDR2 FQNEAQ (reference sequence). CDR3 sequence reads: CASSWTLAGGNEQFF.

The chain carries TRBV5-1 and TRBJ2-1; the TCRdb D gene call, TRBD2, has no DNA to confirm it. Germline V gene sequence: CDR1 SGHRS, CDR2 YFSETQ. The CDR3 loop spans 12 amino acids. CDR3 region: CASSLETTHQFF.

The chain is built from TRBV20-1 and TRBJ2-1; the D gene TCRdb calls, TRBD1, cannot be checked with no DNA. Looked up from germline, CDR1 is DFQATT and CDR2 is SNEGSKA (reference sequence). The CDR3 runs 15 residues. The chain's CDR3 is CSATGGHSEINEQFF.

V gene TRBV5-1 combines with J gene TRBJ2-3; TCRdb indicates TRBD2, and absent DNA this call remains unverified. The CDR3 runs to 11 residues. Germline V CDR1 and CDR2: SGHRS, YFSETQ. The CDR3 here is CASSSRDTQYF.

CDR3 residues: CASSPGVEAFF. V gene TRBV4-2 combines with J gene TRBJ1-1; absent DNA, TCRdb's TRBD1 call cannot be checked. The CDR3 extends over 11 amino acids. From germline, CDR1 is LGHNA and CDR2 YNFKEQ.

The V gene is TRBV28, the J gene TRBJ2-1; TCRdb names TRBD1, which stays unverified in the absence of DNA. The CDR3 length is 15 residues. Per the germline V gene, CDR1 is MDHEN and CDR2 is SYDVKM. This chain's CDR3 is CASSFGPGDYNEQFF.

The chain recombines TRBV6-4 with TRBJ1-4; TCRdb names TRBD1, which stays unverified in the absence of DNA. The germline V gene has CDR1 MRHNA and CDR2 SNTAGT. The CDR3 spans 13 residues. The CDR3 sequence is CASIRTGVEKLFF.

The gene calls are TRBV12-3 or TRBV12-4 and TRBJ2-5; the TCRdb D gene call, TRBD2, has no DNA to confirm it. CDR3 length: 16 amino acids. CDR3 amino acids: CASSLGASGREETQYF.

The rearrangement uses TRBV29-1 and TRBJ2-7; TCRdb's D call of TRBD2 is untestable without DNA. Per the germline V gene, CDR1 is SQVTM and CDR2 is ANQGSEA. The CDR3 has 13 amino acids. The CDR3 loop reads CSVDLGEGYEQYF.

The chain employs TRBV28 and TRBJ1-2; checking the TCRdb D call of TRBD1 is not possible without DNA. CDR3 size: 19 residues. The germline CDR1 and CDR2 sequences are MDHEN and SYDVKM. The CDR3 is CASVSYGTANSNLDYGYTF.

V is TRBV21-1 and J is TRBJ2-7; no DNA is available, so the TRBD1 call from TCRdb remains unchecked. TRBV21-1 represents a pseudogene. This CDR3 is built from 16 residues. CDR3 loop: CASSMTGNRGSYEQYF.

The chain recombines TRBV29-1 with TRBJ2-3. CDR1 is SQVTM, CDR2 ANQGSEA, per germline. This CDR3 contains 14 residues. This chain's CDR3 is CSVERGFEADTQYF.